One T cell receptor beta chain is described in this entry. CDR1 is SQVTM, CDR2 ANQGSEA, per germline. There are 11 residues in the CDR3. The TRB cDNA libraries were prepared by 5' RACE with UMI labels. TCRdb reprocessed the 5' RACE reads, with one entry per CDR3 protein and no DNA. This sample contains 60,000 or so distinct CDR3 sequences. These data come from a study of CXCR3-negative and CXCR3-positive naive CD8 T cells. The V call is TRBV29-1, the J call TRBJ2-1. Sequenced input: memory CD8+ T cells from blood. This receptor was obtained from a human donor in good health. Some clones in this sample may be carry-over from other donors' samples. The CDR3 sequence: CSVVGVPGQFF.